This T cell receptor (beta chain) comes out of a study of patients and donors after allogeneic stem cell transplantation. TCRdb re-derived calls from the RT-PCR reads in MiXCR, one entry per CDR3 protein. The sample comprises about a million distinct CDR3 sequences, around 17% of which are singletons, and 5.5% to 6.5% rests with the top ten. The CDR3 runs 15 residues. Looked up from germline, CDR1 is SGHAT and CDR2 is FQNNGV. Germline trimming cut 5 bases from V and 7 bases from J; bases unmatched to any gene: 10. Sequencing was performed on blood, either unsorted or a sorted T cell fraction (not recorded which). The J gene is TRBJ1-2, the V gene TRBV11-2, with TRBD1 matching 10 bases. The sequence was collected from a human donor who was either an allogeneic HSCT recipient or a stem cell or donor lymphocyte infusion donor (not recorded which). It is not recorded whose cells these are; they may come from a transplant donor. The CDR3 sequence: CASSQTGGASLGYTF. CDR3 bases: TGTGCCAGCAGCCAGACAGGGGGCGCTTCCCTTGGCTACACCTTC.